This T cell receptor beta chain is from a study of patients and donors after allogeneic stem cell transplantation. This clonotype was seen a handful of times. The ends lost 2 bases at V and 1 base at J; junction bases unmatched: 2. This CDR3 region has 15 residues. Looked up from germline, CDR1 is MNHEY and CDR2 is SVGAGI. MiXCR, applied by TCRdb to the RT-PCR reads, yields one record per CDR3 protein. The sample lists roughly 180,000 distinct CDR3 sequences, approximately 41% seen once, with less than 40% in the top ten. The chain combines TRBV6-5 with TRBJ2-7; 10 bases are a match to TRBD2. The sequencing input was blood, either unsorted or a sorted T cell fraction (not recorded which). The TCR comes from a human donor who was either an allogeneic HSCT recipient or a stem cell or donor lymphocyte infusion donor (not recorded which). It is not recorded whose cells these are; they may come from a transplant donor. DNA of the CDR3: TGTGCCAGCAGTTACGTAGCGGGAGGTTCCTACGAGCAGTACTTC. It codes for CASSYVAGGSYEQYF.